This entry lists 32 T cell receptor beta chains sequenced from one sample in a study of T cells in Graves' hyperthyroidism and ophthalmopathy. RNA transcripts served as the template for amplifying TCR beta CDR3 regions. HTBI primers drove first-round RT-PCR of the TCR CDR3. TCRdb reprocessed the multiplex PCR reads with MiXCR, giving one entry per CDR3 protein. The table records some 770,000 distinct CDR3 sequences, around 15% of them present only once. Specimen: blood. The origin of the receptors is a man aged 18 to 30 with Graves' hyperthyroidism.

This clonotype turned up a few times. J is TRBJ2-5 and V is TRBV7-8; TRBD1 might be the D (6 bases). The CDR3 spans 13 residues. Germline CDR1 and CDR2: SGHVS and FQNEAQ. The germline V and J ends were trimmed by 6 bases and 2 bases, with 10 bases remaining between them. This CDR3 reads CASRLGTQETQYF. CDR3 DNA sequence: TGTGCCAGCAGACTGGGGACACAAGAGACCCAGTACTTC.

This clonotype came up many times. The J gene is TRBJ2-1, the V gene TRBV24-1; 11 bases line up with TRBD1. The CDR3 has 14 residues. The germline V gene has CDR1 KGHDR and CDR2 SFDVKD. With 9 bases clipped from V and 8 bases from J, the junction kept 8 bases outside the gene matches. Here the CDR3 reads CATAGQGAYDEQFF. The CDR3 coding sequence is TGTGCCACCGCCGGACAGGGGGCATATGATGAGCAGTTCTTC.

This sequence joins TRBV28 and TRBJ1-3, with D perhaps TRBD1 (6 bases). V was pared by 6 bases and J by 7 bases, with 13 bases between. The germline V gene encodes CDR1 MDHEN and CDR2 SYDVKM. The CDR3 extends over 13 amino acids. The CDR3 bases are TGTGCCAGCAGCCCCCGGACAGATAACACCATATATTTT. Translated, it gives CASSPRTDNTIYF.

CDR3 in DNA: TGCAGCGTTGAATCCGGGGGGGCCCAGTACTTC. Its translation is CSVESGGAQYF. J is TRBJ2-5 and V is TRBV29-1, with TRBD2 matching 8 bases. The V gene end was trimmed by 2 bases and the J gene end by 9 bases; junction bases not matched to a gene: 2. This CDR3 spans 11 amino acids. Germline V gene data show CDR1 as SQVTM and CDR2 as ANQGSEA. The variable domain in full, completed from reference TRBV29-1 and TRBJ2-5, reads SAVISQKPSRDICQRGTSLTIQCQVDSQVTMMFWYRQQPGQSLTLIATANQGSEATYESGFVIDKFPISRPNLTFSTLTVSNMSPEDSSIYLCSVESGGAQYFGPGTRLLVL.

The genes are TRBV24-1 and TRBJ2-5, with 7 nucleotides matching TRBD1. The germline CDR1 and CDR2 sequences are KGHDR and SFDVKD. Losses at the gene ends were 2 bases for V and 4 bases for J; bases not matched to a gene: 6. This CDR3 is 15 amino acids long. The CDR3 here is CATSDSRAGGETQYF. The CDR3 DNA follows: TGTGCCACCAGTGATTCGAGGGCAGGGGGAGAGACCCAGTACTTC.

This clonotype was observed at least ten times. The V and J genes are TRBV12-3 or TRBV12-4 and TRBJ2-7; D call uncertain. Trimming left V 2 bases short and J 3 bases short, with 14 bases between. The CDR3 sequence is 15 residues long. The CDR3 is CASSLRVAYHYEQYF. As DNA, the CDR3 is TGTGCCAGCAGTTTAAGGGTCGCCTACCACTACGAGCAGTACTTC.

There are many counts of this clonotype. The genes are TRBV7-3 and TRBJ2-1; TRBD2 matches at 11 bases. This CDR3 has 18 amino acids. Germline CDR1 SGHTA, CDR2 FQGTGA. V lost 5 bases, J lost 7 bases, and 16 bases stayed unmatched. The CDR3 bases are TGTGCCAGCAGCCCCAGAGGCCAGCGACTAGCGGGAATGAATGAGCAGTTCTTC. Residues: CASSPRGQRLAGMNEQFF.

This clonotype was detected only a few times. The V call is TRBV20-1, the J call TRBJ2-7; 11 nucleotides line up with TRBD2. With V trimmed by 5 bases and J by 5 bases, 5 bases remained unmatched. The CDR3 is made up of 13 amino acids. Germline-derived CDR1 and CDR2 are DFQATT and SNEGSKA (reference sequence). The CDR3 sequence is CSAQTSGTDEQYF. The CDR3 DNA is TGCAGTGCTCAGACTAGCGGGACCGACGAGCAGTACTTC.

This clonotype has ten or more counts. The chain joins TRBV6-1 to TRBJ1-2; D is possibly TRBD1 (6 bases). The CDR3 has 15 amino acids. In germline, CDR1 is MNHNS, CDR2 SASEGT. Trimming left V 6 bases short and J 2 bases short, with 16 bases between. The CDR3 spells CASSPTGSLNYGYTF. CDR3 nucleotides: TGTGCCAGCAGCCCTACAGGGTCGCTAAACTATGGCTACACCTTC.

The chain links TRBV6-2 or TRBV6-3 to TRBJ2-7, with D perhaps TRBD1 or TRBD2 (5 bases each). The length of the CDR3 is 15 residues. The germline V and J ends were trimmed by 3 bases and 4 bases, with 16 bases remaining between them. Germline V gene sequence: CDR1 MNHEY, CDR2 SVGEGT. The CDR3 sequence is CASSYGGDGDYEQYF. CDR3 coding DNA: TGTGCCAGCAGTTATGGGGGAGACGGGGATTACGAGCAGTACTTC.

This clonotype occurred many times. The V gene is TRBV2, the J gene TRBJ1-3; D is uncertain. Germline V gene data show CDR1 as SNHLY and CDR2 as FYNNEI. This CDR3 contains 13 residues. The ends were cut back, 8 bases at V and 0 bases at J, with 8 bases in the middle. The CDR3 here is CASPVPSGNTIYF. DNA of the CDR3: TGTGCCAGCCCGGTCCCCTCTGGAAACACCATATATTTT.

This chain joins TRBV28 and TRBJ2-3; 8 bases map to TRBD2. This CDR3 has 14 amino acids. Germline V gene sequence: CDR1 MDHEN, CDR2 SYDVKM. The J segment lost 4 bases and the V segment lost 3 bases, leaving 3 bases of the junction unmatched. The CDR3 protein is CASSFGRVADTQYF. The CDR3 DNA sequence: TGTGCCAGCAGTTTCGGGAGGGTGGCAGATACGCAGTATTTT.

The rearrangement links TRBV11-2 to TRBJ2-7, with 9 bases matching TRBD1. The length of the CDR3 is 14 residues. Looked up from germline, CDR1 is SGHAT and CDR2 is FQNNGV. V lost 5 bases, J lost 3 bases, and 5 bases stayed unmatched. CDR3 in DNA: TGTGCCAGCAGCCCCGCGGGACAGGGCTACGAGCAGTACTTC. Its protein is CASSPAGQGYEQYF.

There are a few counts of this clonotype. The chain couples TRBV20-1 to TRBJ1-5, with D possibly being TRBD1 (6 bases). This CDR3 spans 15 amino acids. Germline V gives CDR1 DFQATT, CDR2 SNEGSKA (reference sequence). Trimming took 0 bases from V and 3 from J, leaving 12 bases between them. The CDR3 DNA sequence: TGCAGTGCTAGAGATGGGGGGCAGATCAATCAGCCCCAGCATTTT. Translation gives CSARDGGQINQPQHF.

This clonotype was seen many times. This chain joins TRBV27 and TRBJ2-1, with a tentative D call TRBD2 (6 bases). The germline V gene has CDR1 MNHEY and CDR2 SMNVEV (reference sequence). There are 16 residues in the CDR3. Trimming removed 4 bases at V and 9 bases at J, with 22 bases between. The CDR3 here is CASSSAGLSILPEQFF. CDR3 sequence (DNA): TGTGCCAGCAGTTCCGCGGGACTGAGTATCCTCCCTGAGCAGTTCTTC.

This chain connects TRBV20-1 to TRBJ2-3; tentatively, D is TRBD1 or TRBD2 (5 bases each). From germline, CDR1 is DFQATT and CDR2 SNEGSKA (reference sequence). Trimming removed 6 bases from V and 2 bases from J, with 12 bases in between. The CDR3 covers 13 residues. The CDR3 DNA sequence: TGCAGTGCCGCCGGGACCATCACAGATACGCAGTATTTT. Its translation is CSAAGTITDTQYF.

This clonotype came up many times. The chain couples TRBV20-1 to TRBJ2-3, with a tentative D call TRBD1 (6 bases). CDR3 length: 13 residues. Germline-derived CDR1 and CDR2 are DFQATT and SNEGSKA (reference sequence). Trimming took 5 bases from V and 2 from J, leaving 11 bases between them. CDR3 sequence (DNA): TGCAGTGCTGGGAGACAGGCCACAGATACGCAGTATTTT. Its protein is CSAGRQATDTQYF.

This clonotype was detected many times. The chain uses TRBV9 and TRBJ1-1; D gene uncertain. V was clipped by 5 bases and J by 4 bases, with 12 bases between them. This CDR3 is built from 13 residues. The germline V gene encodes CDR1 SGDLS and CDR2 YYNGEE. The DNA for the CDR3 is TGTGCCAGCAGTGTGGGCGGGTCCACTGAAGCTTTCTTT. Its translation is CASSVGGSTEAFF.

The genes are TRBV4-1 and TRBJ1-2, with 10 bases matching TRBD1. In germline, CDR1 is MGHRA, CDR2 YSYEKL. This CDR3 contains 15 residues. V shed 5 bases and J 8 bases; nucleotides not matched to a gene: 11. The CDR3 DNA reads TGCGCCAGCAGCTACCCGGGCCGGGACAGGGGCGGCTACACCTTC. Encoded protein: CASSYPGRDRGGYTF.

In its sample, this clonotype was seen many times. The chain combines TRBV7-9 with TRBJ1-5; 7 nucleotides match TRBD1. CDR3 size: 15 residues. The trim removed 5 bases at V and 0 bases at J, leaving 4 bases unmatched. Per the germline V gene, CDR1 is SEHNR and CDR2 is FQNEAQ (reference sequence). The CDR3: CASSKGTDSNQPQHF. DNA of the CDR3: TGTGCCAGCAGCAAAGGGACAGATAGCAATCAGCCCCAGCATTTT.

There are many counts of this clonotype. CDR3 sequence (DNA): TGTGCCAGCAGCTTAGCGTGGGACTACTCTTACAATGAGCAGTTCTTC. Residues: CASSLAWDYSYNEQFF. This chain connects TRBV11-1 to TRBJ2-1; 7 bases are a match to TRBD2. With 0 bases clipped from V and 4 bases from J, the junction kept 6 bases outside the gene matches. The CDR3 extends over 16 amino acids. Germline V lookup: CDR1 SGHAT, CDR2 FQDESV (reference sequence).

The rearrangement joins TRBV29-1 to TRBJ2-5; 11 nucleotides match TRBD2. The CDR3 is made up of 14 amino acids. After removal of 4 bases from V and 5 bases from J, the junction contained 6 bases not matched to a gene. CDR1 SQVTM and CDR2 ANQGSEA come from the germline V gene. The CDR3 loop reads CSVVLAGGWETQYF. CDR3 bases: TGCAGCGTTGTGTTAGCGGGAGGGTGGGAGACCCAGTACTTC.

With respect to this clonotype: A much more abundant neighbour one base away suggests this may be a read error. The gene calls are TRBV6-1 and TRBJ1-1; tentatively, D is TRBD1 (6 bases). CDR3 length: 15 amino acids. The germline V gene encodes CDR1 MNHNS and CDR2 SASEGT. CDR3 in DNA: TGTGCCAGCACCATAAGGACAGAGGGGAACACTGAAGCTTACTTT. As protein: CASTIRTEGNTEAYF.

There are a few counts of this clonotype. This rearrangement joins TRBV24-1 to TRBJ2-1, with 10 positions matching TRBD2. Trimming took 1 base from V and 8 from J; bases not matched to a gene: 13. The CDR3 has 18 amino acids. Germline CDR1 and CDR2: KGHDR and SFDVKD. The CDR3 here is CATSDFRGSGRSGDEQFF. In DNA, the CDR3 is TGTGCCACCAGTGATTTTCGGGGTAGCGGGAGGAGTGGCGATGAGCAGTTCTTC.

This clonotype turned up a few times. A much larger clone sits a single nucleotide away, making a read error possible. The CDR3 loop is CSARRTVQETQYF. Written as DNA, the CDR3 is TGCAGTGCTAGACGGACAGTACAAGAGACCCAGTACTTC. The rearrangement links TRBV20-1 to TRBJ2-5, with a weak D call TRBD1 (6 bases). CDR1 DFQATT and CDR2 SNEGSKA come from the germline V gene (reference sequence). The CDR3 extends over 13 amino acids. V was trimmed by 2 bases and J by 2 bases, leaving 9 bases between them.

This clonotype was counted at least ten times. The chain carries TRBV7-9 and TRBJ2-5; D gene uncertain. Germline-derived CDR1 and CDR2 are SEHNR and FQNEAQ (reference sequence). Trimming took 5 bases from V and 3 from J, leaving 10 bases between them. This CDR3 is 13 amino acids long. The CDR3 here is CASSASIEETQYF. The CDR3 DNA follows: TGTGCCAGCAGCGCCAGCATTGAAGAGACCCAGTACTTC.

This clonotype was picked up a small number of times. The chain employs TRBV5-1 and TRBJ2-7; TRBD1 matches 9 bases. Germline V gene sequence: CDR1 SGHRS, CDR2 YFSETQ. With 1 base clipped from V and 5 bases from J, the junction kept 13 bases outside the gene matches. The CDR3 is 17 residues long. The CDR3 region is CASSLLPWGQGVHEQYF. CDR3 nucleotide sequence: TGCGCCAGCAGCTTGCTACCGTGGGGACAGGGAGTACACGAGCAGTACTTC.

The chain has TRBV18 and TRBJ2-6; D is undetermined. Between the trimmed V and J ends, which lost 3 bases and 4 bases, there was a span of 10 bases. The CDR3 has 15 amino acids. Germline CDR1 reads KGHSH; CDR2 reads LQKENI. The CDR3 region is CASSPTFDGANVLTF. CDR3 coding DNA: TGTGCCAGCTCACCTACCTTTGACGGGGCCAACGTCCTGACTTTC.

There are many counts of this clonotype. V and J are TRBV28 and TRBJ1-1; no clear D. Trimming shortened V by 3 bases and J by 4 bases, and 12 bases separated the two germline ends. The CDR3 is 14 amino acids. Germline V gene data show CDR1 as MDHEN and CDR2 as SYDVKM. This CDR3 is CASSFDVWGTEAFF. CDR3 nucleotide sequence: TGTGCCAGCAGTTTTGATGTTTGGGGCACTGAAGCTTTCTTT.

The rearrangement joins TRBV20-1 to TRBJ2-7; 7 bases agree with TRBD2. The germline V gene encodes CDR1 DFQATT and CDR2 SNEGSKA (reference sequence). The junction had 6 bases not matched to a gene; V was cut back by 0 bases and J by 1 base. This CDR3 is 15 amino acids long. The CDR3 reads CSAREAGAGSYEQYF. The DNA for the CDR3 is TGCAGTGCTAGAGAGGCGGGAGCCGGTTCCTACGAGCAGTACTTC.

The chain recombines TRBV19 with TRBJ1-5; 7 bases are a match to TRBD1. Germline V CDR1 and CDR2: LNHDA, SQIVND (reference sequence). The CDR3 is 14 residues long. After removal of 8 bases from V and 2 bases from J, the junction contained 6 bases not matched to a gene. The CDR3 loop is CASGTGAGNQPQHF. The CDR3 nucleotides are TGTGCCAGTGGTACAGGGGCGGGCAATCAGCCCCAGCATTTT.

The chain carries TRBV6-5 and TRBJ1-4; 8 bases line up with TRBD1. The CDR3 loop spans 17 amino acids. Per the germline V gene, CDR1 is MNHEY and CDR2 is SVGAGI. J gave up 1 base and V 3 bases, and 7 bases lay outside the gene matches. CDR3 region: CASSYLRGLGTNEKLFF. The CDR3, as DNA: TGTGCCAGCAGTTATCTCAGGGGGCTCGGAACTAATGAAAAACTGTTTTTT.